One T cell receptor (beta chain) is described in this entry. Its target is not known. Profiled with immunoSEQ multiplex PCR; TCRdb holds only in-frame clones, not every one. The table lists about 140,000 clones, around nine tenths of them singletons. These data originate in a study of T cell responses to AZD1222 COVID-19 vaccine. Findings and caveats of the study: Repertoires were collected only later (after the peak T cell response had occurred).

Germline V lookup: CDR1 LGHDT, CDR2 YNNKEL (reference sequence). Deletions cut 1 base from V and 7 bases from J, with 10 bases between. This CDR3 comprises 14 residues. This TCR was recovered from an adult in good health. The chain links TRBV3-1 (or the pseudogene TRBV3-2) to TRBJ1-4; D is perhaps TRBD1 (6 bases). The sample consisted of peripheral blood, taken on day 0 of AZD1222 vaccination. The CDR3 loop reads CASSQGGQVEKLFF. DNA of the CDR3: TGTGCCAGCAGCCAAGGGGGGCAAGTTGAAAAACTGTTTTTT.